This TCR beta chain was obtained from a study of shared clonotypes between healthy human individuals. Study-level findings and limits: How much donors shared clonotypes was expected to be affected by sequencing depth.

Per the germline V gene, CDR1 is SGHTA and CDR2 is FQGNSA. Trimming pared 4 bases from V and 9 bases from J, leaving 15 bases between. This CDR3 is built from 14 residues. In the authors' methods: Filtering of immunoSEQ junctional sequences could not match full-length read filtering. Only in-frame clones appear in the TCRdb table, and some are missing; sequencing was by immunoSEQ multiplex PCR. V and J calls and clone size are copied from that table; D and trimming were computed from the DNA. The sample consists of around 1.1 million clones, around 78% of them appearing once. About this clone itself: Its target is unknown.

CD4+ cells underwent separation, giving CD45RA+ naive and CD45RA-negative memory subsets. The receptor was isolated from a man aged 18 to 35 in good health. Some clones in this sample may be carry-over from other donors' samples. The sequencing sample was made of memory CD4+ T cells from PBMCs. Noted subset: CD45RA-negative fraction. This chain joins TRBV7-2 and TRBJ2-2, with no clear D. The CDR3: CASSSIMANRELFF. CDR3 DNA sequence: TGTGCCAGCAGCTCTATTATGGCAAACCGGGAGCTGTTTTTT. Based on the CDR3 plus reference TRBV7-2 and TRBJ2-2, the full variable domain is GAGVSQSPSNKVTEKGKDVELRCDPISGHTALYWYRQSLGQGLEFLIYFQGNSAPDKSGLPSDRFSAERTGGSVSTLTIQRTQQEDSAVYLCASSSIMANRELFFGEGSRLTVL.